These 32 T cell receptor beta chains originate from one sample sequenced in a study of beta chain features in type 1 diabetes. Reverse transcribing all isolated RNA meant expressed TCRB transcripts were sequenced. The repertoire was sequenced with immunoSEQ multiplex PCR; TCRdb's copy has only in-frame clones and lacks some. The data hold about 290,000 clones, with around 7.3% observed a single time. The sample was central memory CD4+ T cells from blood. These receptors originate from a woman between 18 and 29 years old in good health.

Only a few counts were recorded for this clone. The rearrangement uses TRBV29-1 and TRBJ1-5; D is possibly TRBD1 (6 bases). V was clipped by 6 bases and J by 4 bases, with 10 bases between them. The V gene's germline CDR1 is SQVTM and CDR2 ANQGSEA. The CDR3 is 12 amino acids. Here the CDR3 DNA reads TGCAGCGTGGAAACAGGGAATCAGCCCCAGCATTTT. Protein product: CSVETGNQPQHF.

This clone has more than one count but fewer than ten. The chain has TRBV25-1 and TRBJ2-5, with D possibly being TRBD1 (5 bases). The CDR3 sequence is 16 residues long. Germline-derived CDR1 and CDR2 are MGHDK and SYGVNS. The V gene lost 3 bases and the J gene lost 0 bases, with 14 bases spanning the gap. The CDR3, as DNA: TGTGCCAGCAGTGATCGACAGTGGGCGCACCAAGAGACCCAGTACTTC. Translation gives CASSDRQWAHQETQYF.

This clone was detected only a few times. This chain uses TRBV19 with TRBJ2-4; no reliable D call. V lost 2 bases and J lost 9, with 11 bases in between. In germline, CDR1 is LNHDA, CDR2 SQIVND (reference sequence). This CDR3 region has 13 residues. The CDR3 protein is CASSISSSAIQYF. The CDR3 coding sequence is TGTGCCAGTAGTATAAGCAGTTCGGCCATTCAGTACTTC.

The chain has TRBV7-2 and TRBJ2-5; 7 bases match TRBD2. Germline V CDR1 and CDR2: SGHTA, FQGNSA. V shed 1 base and J 6 bases; nucleotides not matched to a gene: 5. This CDR3 is built from 14 residues. The CDR3 DNA follows: TGTGCCAGCAGCTTAGGCCCGGGAGGAAAGACCCAGTACTTC. Protein product: CASSLGPGGKTQYF.

This clone was counted a few times. This chain uses TRBV29-1 with TRBJ1-2; TRBD1 matches at 7 bases. The CDR3 extends over 14 amino acids. Germline values: CDR1 SQVTM, CDR2 ANQGSEA. The V segment lost 6 bases and the J segment 3 bases; nucleotides outside the gene matches: 10. The chain's CDR3 is CSVQLTGSDYGYTF. Here the CDR3 DNA reads TGCAGCGTCCAATTGACAGGGAGTGACTATGGCTACACCTTC. The full variable domain, its missing parts supplied by reference TRBV29-1 and TRBJ1-2, is SAVISQKPSRDICQRGTSLTIQCQVDSQVTMMFWYRQQPGQSLTLIATANQGSEATYESGFVIDKFPISRPNLTFSTLTVSNMSPEDSSIYLCSVQLTGSDYGYTFGSGTRLTVV.

Many counts were recorded for this clone. The rearrangement uses TRBV19 and TRBJ2-1; 10 positions match TRBD1. This CDR3 has 13 residues. V shed 4 bases, J shed 9 bases, and the junction held 3 bases outside the gene matches. Per the germline V gene, CDR1 is LNHDA and CDR2 is SQIVND (reference sequence). The CDR3 DNA reads as TGTGCCAGTAGTAGGGACAGGGGTAGTGAGCAGTTCTTC. Its protein product is CASSRDRGSEQFF.

In its sample, this clone is medium-sized (0.01 to 0.1%). The chain has TRBV23-1 and TRBJ2-7, with a possible D match to TRBD2 (5 bases). Being an ORF, TRBV23-1 has a function that is uncertain. The CDR3 runs 15 residues. V lost 0 bases and J 7 bases, leaving 16 bases between the germline ends. CDR3 in DNA: TGCGCCAGCAGTCAATCAACGACGCGGGTGAGGGAGCAGTACTTC. This codes for CASSQSTTRVREQYF.

Of note for this clone: A much larger clonotype is one base distant, so this may be a read error. Other DNA sequences of this sample code for an identical CDR3. V gene TRBV29-1 combines with J gene TRBJ2-1, with D perhaps matching TRBD1 or TRBD2 (6 bases each). Germline V CDR1 and CDR2: SQVTM, ANQGSEA. Trimming left V 6 bases short and J 15 bases short, with 21 bases between. CDR3 length equals 12 residues. DNA for the CDR3: TGCAGCGTGTTATGGGGGACTTCGGGGGCGTTCTTC. This codes for CSVLWGTSGAFF.

This clone was observed a handful of times. The chain links TRBV2 to TRBJ1-5, with D possibly being TRBD1 (6 bases). The V end was cut by 4 bases, the J end by 3 bases, with 13 bases between. There are 15 residues in the CDR3. Germline values: CDR1 SNHLY, CDR2 FYNNEI. CDR3: CASSGTVVNNQPQHF. The DNA of the CDR3 is TGTGCCAGCAGTGGGACAGTTGTAAACAATCAGCCCCAGCATTTT.

This sequence joins TRBV2 and TRBJ2-7, with TRBD1 matching over 8 bases. J was trimmed by 0 bases and V by 6 bases; bases with no gene match: 7. The germline V gene encodes CDR1 SNHLY and CDR2 FYNNEI. This CDR3 comprises 15 residues. CDR3 in amino acids: CASRGTGMPSYEQYV. The CDR3 DNA follows: TGTGCCAGCAGAGGGACAGGTATGCCCTCCTACGAGCAGTACGTC.

As for this clone: A clone one base away is much larger, so this may be a read error. CDR3 in amino acids: CASGSTWGDQETQYF. The DNA of the CDR3 is TGTGCCAGCGGCTCAACCTGGGGCGATCAAGAGACCCAGTACTTC. The chain couples TRBV11-1 to TRBJ2-5; a possible D gene is TRBD1 (5 bases). This CDR3 is built from 15 residues. CDR1 and CDR2 (germline): SGHAT, FQDESV (reference sequence). V lost 8 bases, J lost 2 bases, and 18 bases lay in between.

This clone was seen more than once but under ten times. The gene calls are TRBV10-3 and TRBJ2-5; D unclear. This CDR3 region has 13 residues. The germline CDR1 and CDR2 sequences are ENHRY and SYGVKD. Trimming shortened V by 0 bases and J by 1 base, and 3 bases separated the two germline ends. Written as DNA, the CDR3 is TGTGCCATCAGTGAGTCTAGCCAAGAGACCCAGTACTTC. Translating it yields CAISESSQETQYF.

V gene TRBV5-1 combines with J gene TRBJ2-1; D not certain. V dropped 0 bases and J dropped 0 bases, with 7 bases sitting between them. Per the germline V gene, CDR1 is SGHRS and CDR2 is YFSETQ. There are 15 residues in the CDR3. CDR3: CASSLEGNSYNEQFF. CDR3 coding DNA: TGCGCCAGCAGCTTGGAAGGAAACTCCTACAATGAGCAGTTCTTC.

The rearrangement links TRBV7-2 to TRBJ2-7; D gene ambiguous. Germline V gene data show CDR1 as SGHTA and CDR2 as FQGNSA. The CDR3 length is 14 residues. The ends were cut back, 1 base at V and 4 bases at J, with 11 bases in the middle. CDR3 protein: CASSLGDLKYEQYF. Written as DNA, the CDR3 is TGTGCCAGCAGCTTAGGAGACTTAAAATACGAGCAGTACTTC.

This clone was picked up a small number of times. V usage is TRBV4-2 and J usage is TRBJ2-5; 10 positions match TRBD2. The J segment lost 1 base and the V segment lost 4 bases, leaving 12 bases of the junction unmatched. This CDR3 spans 18 amino acids. CDR1 LGHNA and CDR2 YNFKEQ come from the germline V gene. The CDR3 coding sequence is TGTGCCAGCAGCCTCGGAGAAGCGGGAGGGCCACCCCAAGAGACCCAGTACTTC. Its protein product is CASSLGEAGGPPQETQYF.

The chain is built from TRBV4-3 and TRBJ1-2; TRBD1 aligns across 7 bases. The CDR3 contains 15 residues. CDR1 and CDR2 from the germline V gene are LGHNA and YSLEER. With V trimmed by 1 base and J by 7 bases, 9 bases remained unmatched. The CDR3 coding sequence is TGCGCCAGCAGCCAAGTTGTGACAGGGCCTGGTGGCTACACCTTC. This encodes CASSQVVTGPGGYTF.

V and J are TRBV7-2 and TRBJ2-7; TRBD1 agrees at 7 bases. The CDR3 covers 12 residues. The V and J ends lost 5 bases and 6 bases, in that order; junction bases with no gene match: 4. Looked up from germline, CDR1 is SGHTA and CDR2 is FQGNSA. The CDR3 DNA is TGTGCCAGCAGCATAACAGGGGCCGAGCAGTACTTC. As protein: CASSITGAEQYF. Filled out from reference TRBV7-2 and TRBJ2-7, the complete variable domain reads GAGVSQSPSNKVTEKGKDVELRCDPISGHTALYWYRQSLGQGLEFLIYFQGNSAPDKSGLPSDRFSAERTGGSVSTLTIQRTQQEDSAVYLCASSITGAEQYFGPGTRLTVT.

This clone was found many times. This chain joins TRBV29-1 and TRBJ1-5, with no clear D. This CDR3 comprises 11 residues. Trimming took off 4 bases at V and 9 bases at J, with 10 bases between the two ends. Germline values: CDR1 SQVTM, CDR2 ANQGSEA. The CDR3 is CSVVGDGPQHF. CDR3 in DNA: TGCAGCGTTGTTGGAGACGGGCCCCAGCATTTT. The entire variable domain, with the rest obtained from reference TRBV29-1 and TRBJ1-5, is as follows: SAVISQKPSRDICQRGTSLTIQCQVDSQVTMMFWYRQQPGQSLTLIATANQGSEATYESGFVIDKFPISRPNLTFSTLTVSNMSPEDSSIYLCSVVGDGPQHFGDGTRLSIL.

In its sample, this clone was seen a few times. The J gene is TRBJ2-3, the V gene TRBV7-9; D could derive from TRBD1 or TRBD2 (5 bases each). Germline assignment: CDR1 SEHNR and CDR2 FQNEAQ (reference sequence). The length of the CDR3 is 12 residues. Deletions cut 3 bases from V and 6 bases from J, with 7 bases between. The CDR3 DNA is TGTGCCAGCAGCTTCGGGACGGATACGCAGTATTTT. It encodes CASSFGTDTQYF.

The CDR3 nucleotides read TGTGCCAGCAGCCCAGCCCGGGGAATGAACACTGAAGCTTTCTTT. Its protein is CASSPARGMNTEAFF. The chain uses TRBV13 and TRBJ1-1; unclear D gene. This CDR3 has 15 residues. V lost 5 bases and J lost 0, with 13 bases in between. Germline V gene sequence: CDR1 PRHDT, CDR2 FYEKMQ (reference sequence).

This clone was counted a few times. The chain uses TRBV6-1 and TRBJ2-1; TRBD1 is a possible D gene (5 bases). The CDR3 length is 12 residues. V was trimmed by 7 bases and J by 6 bases, leaving 10 bases between them. Germline loops: CDR1 MNHNS, CDR2 SASEGT. This CDR3 is CASNRYSNEQFF. CDR3 nucleotide sequence: TGTGCCAGCAACAGGTACTCCAATGAGCAGTTCTTC.

This sequence joins TRBV14 and TRBJ1-6; D may be TRBD1 (5 bases). The CDR3 sequence is 17 residues long. Germline CDR1 and CDR2: SGHDN and FVKESK. Between the trimmed V and J ends, which lost 0 bases and 7 bases, there was a span of 16 bases. CDR3 DNA sequence: TGTGCCAGCAGCCAAGATCTGGGCTCGGGACCGAATTCACCCCTCCACTTT. Protein sequence: CASSQDLGSGPNSPLHF.

The genes are TRBV14 and TRBJ2-5; D perhaps matches TRBD1 (5 bases). Germline CDR1 is SGHDN and CDR2 is FVKESK. The CDR3 length is 17 residues. V was clipped by 1 base and J by 1 base, with 16 bases between them. CDR3 DNA: TGTGCCAGCAGCCAAGCCTGGTTCCGACAGAGCCAAGAGACCCAGTACTTC. Translation: CASSQAWFRQSQETQYF.

In this sample, this clone turned up a few times. This sequence joins TRBV4-3 and TRBJ1-4; D possibly corresponds to TRBD1 (5 bases). Germline V gives CDR1 LGHNA, CDR2 YSLEER. Trimming removed 1 base at V and 6 bases at J, with 6 bases between. The CDR3 loop spans 13 amino acids. CDR3 protein: CASSQVGDEKLFF. CDR3 coding DNA: TGCGCCAGCAGCCAAGTAGGGGATGAAAAACTGTTTTTT.

This chain links TRBV4-1 with TRBJ1-2; perhaps TRBD1 as D (6 bases). This CDR3 has 15 amino acids. CDR1 and CDR2 from the germline V gene are MGHRA and YSYEKL. The germline V and J ends were trimmed by 1 base and 4 bases, with 13 bases remaining between them. The CDR3 DNA follows: TGCGCCAGCAGCCAAGGAGGGGGAATGAGCTATGGCTACACCTTC. Translation gives CASSQGGGMSYGYTF.

This clone was observed many times. This chain uses TRBV9 with TRBJ1-2; the D is unclear. Germline V CDR1 and CDR2: SGDLS, YYNGEE. V shed 3 bases and J shed 6 bases, with 15 bases lying between them. The CDR3 is 14 residues long. The CDR3 protein is CASSEPGRRDGYTF. In DNA form, the CDR3 reads TGTGCCAGCAGCGAACCCGGGCGCCGAGATGGCTACACCTTC.

This clone appeared many times. The rearrangement links TRBV19 to TRBJ2-5, with 10 nucleotides matching TRBD1. With 5 bases clipped from V and 3 bases from J, the junction kept 6 bases outside the gene matches. The CDR3 sequence is 15 residues long. CDR1 and CDR2 from the germline V gene are LNHDA and SQIVND (reference sequence). The CDR3 region is CASSGGTGVEETQYF. CDR3 DNA: TGTGCCAGTAGTGGCGGGACAGGGGTAGAAGAGACCCAGTACTTC.

This clone was found a few times. The chain couples TRBV5-4 to TRBJ1-2; tentative D call: TRBD1 (5 bases). V lost 4 bases and J 2 bases, leaving 9 bases between the germline ends. The CDR3 sequence is 13 residues long. Looked up from germline, CDR1 is SGHNT and CDR2 is YYREEE (reference sequence). CDR3 sequence (DNA): TGTGCCAGCAGCCACCGGGACAACTATGGCTACACCTTC. This codes for CASSHRDNYGYTF. Together with reference TRBV5-4 and TRBJ1-2, the CDR3 gives the full variable domain: ETGVTQSPTHLIKTRGQQVTLRCSSQSGHNTVSWYQQALGQGPQFIFQYYREEENGRGNFPPRFSGLQFPNYSSELNVNALELDDSALYLCASSHRDNYGYTFGSGTRLTVV.

The V gene is TRBV9, the J gene TRBJ2-1; 10 bases line up with TRBD1. The CDR3 extends over 16 amino acids. Germline assignment: CDR1 SGDLS and CDR2 YYNGEE. With 3 bases clipped from V and 4 bases from J, the junction kept 7 bases outside the gene matches. In DNA, the CDR3 is TGTGCCAGCAGCGAAGGTGCGGGACAGGGGTACAATGAGCAGTTCTTC. It yields the protein CASSEGAGQGYNEQFF.

This clone was seen a few times. The J gene is TRBJ2-5, the V gene TRBV5-4; the match to TRBD2 covers 11 bases. The germline V gene has CDR1 SGHNT and CDR2 YYREEE (reference sequence). There are 15 residues in the CDR3. Trimming removed 4 bases from V and 4 bases from J; junction bases left unmatched: 6. The CDR3 sequence is CASSGGLAVRETQYF. The CDR3 DNA sequence: TGTGCCAGCAGCGGGGGACTAGCGGTACGAGAGACCCAGTACTTC.

The rearrangement links TRBV28 to TRBJ2-3; possibly TRBD1 for D (6 bases). V shed 7 bases and J shed 8 bases, with 16 bases lying between them. CDR3 length equals 13 residues. Germline CDR1 MDHEN, CDR2 SYDVKM. CDR3 in amino acids: CASTGVTGLTQYF. The CDR3 DNA reads as TGTGCCAGCACAGGGGTAACAGGACTTACGCAGTATTTT.

CDR3 sequence reads: CASSFAGRDYGYTF. CDR3 bases: TGTGCCAGCAGTTTTGCCGGACGGGACTATGGCTACACCTTC. The rearrangement uses TRBV2 and TRBJ1-2; D uncertain. The V gene's germline CDR1 is SNHLY and CDR2 FYNNEI. V was pared by 5 bases and J by 3 bases, with 13 bases between. The length of the CDR3 is 14 residues.